This T cell receptor (beta chain) was recovered during a study of cytomegalovirus exposure and HLA in healthy donors. The overall study: In an early release, HLA-typed donors contributed some 82 million unique TCR sequences.

The PCR employed 60 Vbeta primers together with 13 Jbeta primers. In the authors' methods: In a later analysis, the count reached 74 million or so unique TCR beta chains, with about 10 million shared. The table came from immunoSEQ multiplex PCR; TCRdb's copy has only in-frame clones and leaves some out. D and trimming were read from the DNA, whereas the V and J calls and clone size are those reported in that table. The sample includes more than 100,000 clones, 82% of them seen just once. General study points: In a later analysis, HLA-associated beta chains showed higher expansion and lower generation probabilities than comparable chains. High sensitivity and specificity were reportedly achieved when the classifier diagnosed cytomegalovirus status.

Of note for this clone: Antigen unknown.

Germline CDR1 MDHEN, CDR2 SYDVKM. V was pared by 3 bases and J by 9 bases, with 9 bases between. The CDR3 is 12 residues long. The J gene is TRBJ1-5, the V gene TRBV28; no firm D call. The sequence came from a woman aged 50 to 60 in good health and CMV-seropositive. Sequencing input: PBMCs. The CDR3 spells CASSFSGVPQHF. CDR3 sequence (DNA): TGTGCCAGCAGTTTCTCGGGAGTGCCCCAGCATTTT.